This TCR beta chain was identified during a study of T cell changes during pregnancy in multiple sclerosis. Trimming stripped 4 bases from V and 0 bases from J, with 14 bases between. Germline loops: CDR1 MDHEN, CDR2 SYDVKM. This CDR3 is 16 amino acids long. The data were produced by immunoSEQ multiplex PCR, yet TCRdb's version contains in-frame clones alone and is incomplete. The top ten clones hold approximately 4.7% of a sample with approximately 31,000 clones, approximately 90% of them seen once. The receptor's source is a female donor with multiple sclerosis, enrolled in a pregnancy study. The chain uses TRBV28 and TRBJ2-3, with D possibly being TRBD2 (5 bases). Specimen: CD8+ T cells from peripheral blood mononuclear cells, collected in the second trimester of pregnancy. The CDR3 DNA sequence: TGTGCCAGCAGTTCCTTGGCTAGCAGTAGCACAGATACGCAGTATTTT. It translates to CASSSLASSSTDTQYF.